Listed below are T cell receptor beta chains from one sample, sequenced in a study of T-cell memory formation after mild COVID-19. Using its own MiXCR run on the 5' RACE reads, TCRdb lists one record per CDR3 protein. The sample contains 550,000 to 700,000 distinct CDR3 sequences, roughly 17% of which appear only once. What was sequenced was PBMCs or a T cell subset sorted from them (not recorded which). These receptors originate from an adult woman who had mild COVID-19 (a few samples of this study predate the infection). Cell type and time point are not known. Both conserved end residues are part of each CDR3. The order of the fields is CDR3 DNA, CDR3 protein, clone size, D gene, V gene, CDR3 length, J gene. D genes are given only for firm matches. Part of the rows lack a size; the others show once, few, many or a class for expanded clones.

CDR3nt: TGTGCTAGTGGTTCGACAGGGGGGGATAGCACTGAAGCTTTCTTT
CDR3aa: CASGSTGGDSTEAFF
abundance: few
d_gene: TRBD1
v_gene: TRBV12-5
len: 15
j_gene: TRBJ1-1

CDR3nt: -
CDR3aa: CATSDFGRGNTGELIF
abundance: -
d_gene: -
v_gene: TRBV24-1
len: 16
j_gene: TRBJ2-2

CDR3nt: TGTGCCACCAGTGTCTACTCCGGGGGGGCCACAGATACGCAGTATTTT
CDR3aa: CATSVYSGGATDTQYF
abundance: -
d_gene: TRBD2
v_gene: TRBV24-1
len: 16
j_gene: TRBJ2-3

CDR3nt: TGTGCCAGCAGCCCCCCGTACTTC
CDR3aa: CASSPPYF
abundance: few
d_gene: -
v_gene: TRBV7-9
len: 8
j_gene: TRBJ2-7

CDR3nt: TGTGCCAGCAGCTCCCCCCAAAATCAGCCCCAGCATTTT
CDR3aa: CASSSPQNQPQHF
abundance: few
d_gene: -
v_gene: TRBV7-9
len: 13
j_gene: TRBJ1-5

CDR3nt: TGCGCCAGCAAGCTGACAGGGGGCTCGGGCACTGAAGCTCTCTTT
CDR3aa: CASKLTGGSGTEALF
abundance: -
d_gene: TRBD1
v_gene: TRBV5-1
len: 15
j_gene: TRBJ1-1

CDR3nt: TGTGCCACACAACAGGGTCCCGAAGGCTACACCTTC
CDR3aa: CATQQGPEGYTF
abundance: -
d_gene: -
v_gene: TRBV15
len: 12
j_gene: TRBJ1-2

CDR3nt: TGTGCCAGCAGCTTACTCTTCGGACTAGAAAATGAGCAGTTCTTC
CDR3aa: CASSLLFGLENEQFF
abundance: -
d_gene: TRBD2
v_gene: TRBV7-2
len: 15
j_gene: TRBJ2-1

CDR3nt: TGTGCCAGCAGTTTTAAACTAGCGGGAGCAAGTGAGCAGTTCTTC
CDR3aa: CASSFKLAGASEQFF
abundance: few
d_gene: TRBD2
v_gene: TRBV27
len: 15
j_gene: TRBJ2-1

CDR3nt: TGTGCCAGCAGCTTGGGGGCTAGCGGGAGTGAGAATGAGCAGTTCTTC
CDR3aa: CASSLGASGSENEQFF
abundance: few
d_gene: TRBD2
v_gene: TRBV9
len: 16
j_gene: TRBJ2-1

CDR3nt: TGTGCCAGCAACCTTTCACCCGGGACAGGAACAGATACGCAGTATTTT
CDR3aa: CASNLSPGTGTDTQYF
abundance: few
d_gene: TRBD1
v_gene: TRBV27
len: 16
j_gene: TRBJ2-3

CDR3nt: TGCAGCGTTGTGGACCTAGCCAAAAACATTCAGTACTTC
CDR3aa: CSVVDLAKNIQYF
abundance: -
d_gene: -
v_gene: TRBV29-1
len: 13
j_gene: TRBJ2-4

CDR3nt: TGTGCCAGCGACAGGGCAGGCTACCGCTATGGCTACACCTTC
CDR3aa: CASDRAGYRYGYTF
abundance: -
d_gene: TRBD1
v_gene: TRBV6-2/TRBV6-3
len: 14
j_gene: TRBJ1-2

CDR3nt: TGTGCCATCAGTGACCCTAGCGGTTACACAGATACGCAGTATTTT
CDR3aa: CAISDPSGYTDTQYF
abundance: -
d_gene: TRBD2
v_gene: TRBV10-3
len: 15
j_gene: TRBJ2-3

CDR3nt: TGTGCCAGCAGTCCCGGACAGGGGAGCCAAGAGACCCAGTACTTC
CDR3aa: CASSPGQGSQETQYF
abundance: few
d_gene: TRBD1
v_gene: TRBV27
len: 15
j_gene: TRBJ2-5

CDR3nt: TGTGCCAGCAGTTATACAGGGGGCGCTGGCAATCAGCCCCAGCATTTT
CDR3aa: CASSYTGGAGNQPQHF
abundance: -
d_gene: TRBD1
v_gene: TRBV6-6
len: 16
j_gene: TRBJ1-5

CDR3nt: TGTGCCATCGCAGCAGAGACGATCCTTTATTTCGGCTACACCTTC
CDR3aa: CAIAAETILYFGYTF
abundance: -
d_gene: -
v_gene: TRBV10-3
len: 15
j_gene: TRBJ1-2

CDR3nt: TGCGCCAGCAGAGACCCCGGGACAGAAGATCCACCCGCCCAAGAGACCCAGTACTTC
CDR3aa: CASRDPGTEDPPAQETQYF
abundance: few
d_gene: TRBD1
v_gene: TRBV23-1
len: 19
j_gene: TRBJ2-5

CDR3nt: TGTGCCACCAGCAGTGACAGGGGTTCGGTGGTGGAAGCTTTCTTT
CDR3aa: CATSSDRGSVVEAFF
abundance: -
d_gene: TRBD1
v_gene: TRBV15
len: 15
j_gene: TRBJ1-1

CDR3nt: TGTGCCAGCAGTCTCATTCGAGGTCCTCAGTTCTTC
CDR3aa: CASSLIRGPQFF
abundance: few
d_gene: -
v_gene: TRBV12-3/TRBV12-4
len: 12
j_gene: TRBJ2-1

CDR3nt: TGCGCCAGCAGCTCCAGGACTAGCGGGGAACCTCATCAAGAGACCCAGTACTTC
CDR3aa: CASSSRTSGEPHQETQYF
abundance: few
d_gene: TRBD2
v_gene: TRBV4-1
len: 18
j_gene: TRBJ2-5

CDR3nt: TGTGCCATCAGTTCACAGCGAAATAGCAATCAGCCCCAGCATTTT
CDR3aa: CAISSQRNSNQPQHF
abundance: -
d_gene: -
v_gene: TRBV10-3
len: 15
j_gene: TRBJ1-5

CDR3nt: TGTGCCAGCAGCTTAAGGGCAGGGAGCCAAGAGACCCAGTACTTC
CDR3aa: CASSLRAGSQETQYF
abundance: few
d_gene: -
v_gene: TRBV7-2
len: 15
j_gene: TRBJ2-5

CDR3nt: TGTGCCAGCAGCCTGCTTCGACCTGGGGCCAACGTCCTGACTTTC
CDR3aa: CASSLLRPGANVLTF
abundance: -
d_gene: -
v_gene: TRBV3-1
len: 15
j_gene: TRBJ2-6

CDR3nt: TGCAGTGCTAGTTCGGGATCCCTTTACAATGAGCAGTTCTTC
CDR3aa: CSASSGSLYNEQFF
abundance: -
d_gene: -
v_gene: TRBV20-1
len: 14
j_gene: TRBJ2-1

CDR3nt: TGTGCCAGCAGCCAAGATAGCGGACTAGCCTACAATGAGCAGTTCTTC
CDR3aa: CASSQDSGLAYNEQFF
abundance: few
d_gene: TRBD2
v_gene: TRBV4-2
len: 16
j_gene: TRBJ2-1

CDR3nt: TGTGCCAGCAGTCCCCTTTTCCGGGAGGTCTACAATGAGCAGTTCTTC
CDR3aa: CASSPLFREVYNEQFF
abundance: few
d_gene: TRBD2
v_gene: TRBV27
len: 16
j_gene: TRBJ2-1

CDR3nt: TGTGCCAGCAGCGCCTATAGCGGGACTAGCACAGATACGCAGTATTTT
CDR3aa: CASSAYSGTSTDTQYF
abundance: few
d_gene: TRBD2
v_gene: TRBV9
len: 16
j_gene: TRBJ2-3

CDR3nt: TGTGCCAGCAGTTTAATCGCAGGGCGGGCTGAAGCTTTCTTT
CDR3aa: CASSLIAGRAEAFF
abundance: -
d_gene: -
v_gene: TRBV27
len: 14
j_gene: TRBJ1-1